Listed here are 17 T cell receptor beta chains from one sample, sequenced in a study of blood T cell repertoires in COVID-19. The data were produced by immunoSEQ multiplex PCR, yet TCRdb's version contains in-frame clones alone and is incomplete. The data contain about 280,000 clones, around 90% of them seen just once; the ten biggest clones take up 2.2%. The sample taken for sequencing was peripheral blood. The origin of the receptors is a woman aged 50 to 65 who had recovered from COVID-19.

The V call is TRBV7-2, the J call TRBJ1-2; 7 positions match TRBD1. Germline-derived CDR1 and CDR2 are SGHTA and FQGNSA. This CDR3 is built from 14 residues. V gave up 5 bases and J gave up 4 bases; unmatched junction bases: 7. The CDR3 coding sequence is TGTGCCAGCAGCACCCAGGGGGTAATCTATGGCTACACCTTC. It is translated as CASSTQGVIYGYTF.

The CDR3 reads CSVETGGESDTF. The DNA for the CDR3 is TGCAGCGTTGAAACAGGGGGCGAATCGGACACCTTC. This chain connects TRBV29-1 to TRBJ1-2, with TRBD1 matching 9 bases. The CDR3 sequence is 12 residues long. Germline trimming cut 2 bases from V and 12 bases from J; bases unmatched to any gene: 7. Germline CDR1 is SQVTM and CDR2 is ANQGSEA. Using reference TRBV29-1 and TRBJ1-2 for the parts outside the CDR3, the full variable domain is SAVISQKPSRDICQRGTSLTIQCQVDSQVTMMFWYRQQPGQSLTLIATANQGSEATYESGFVIDKFPISRPNLTFSTLTVSNMSPEDSSIYLCSVETGGESDTFGSGTRLTVV.

This rearrangement joins TRBV5-1 to TRBJ1-5; TRBD1 is a possible D gene (5 bases). This CDR3 spans 15 amino acids. Trimming left V 1 base short and J 5 bases short, with 13 bases between. Germline V gene lookup returns CDR1 SGHRS and CDR2 YFSETQ. This CDR3 is CASSLSPGYDQPQHF. The CDR3 DNA sequence: TGCGCCAGCAGCTTGTCCCCAGGGTATGATCAGCCCCAGCATTTT.

V is TRBV12-3 or TRBV12-4 and J is TRBJ1-1, with 7 nucleotides matching TRBD1. V lost 2 bases, J lost 11 bases, and 5 bases stayed unmatched. The CDR3 covers 12 residues. CDR3 in amino acids: CASSLHETGAFF. CDR3 nucleotides: TGTGCCAGCAGTTTACACGAGACAGGGGCTTTCTTT.

The chain joins TRBV21-1 to TRBJ1-5; the table's D call TRBD1 went unverified against the DNA. TRBV21-1 is reported as a pseudogene. The CDR3 is made up of 16 amino acids. The CDR3: CASTWTGCWDNQPQHF. Here the CDR3 DNA reads TGTGCCAGCACCTGGACAGGGTGTTGGGACAATCAGCCCCAGCATTTT.

The V call is TRBV11-1, the J call TRBJ2-7, with a possible D match to TRBD1 (5 bases). Germline values: CDR1 SGHAT, CDR2 FQDESV (reference sequence). Trimming shortened V by 3 bases and J by 6 bases, and 9 bases separated the two germline ends. This CDR3 region has 12 residues. CDR3 protein: CASSLEGAEQYF. As DNA, the CDR3 is TGTGCCAGCAGCTTGGAAGGGGCCGAGCAGTACTTC.

The chain uses TRBV5-4 and TRBJ2-3; TRBD2 agrees at 9 bases. J gave up 6 bases and V 2 bases, and 7 bases lay outside the gene matches. Germline V lookup: CDR1 SGHNT, CDR2 YYREEE (reference sequence). The CDR3 consists of 15 residues. The CDR3 bases are TGTGCCAGCAGCTTAGGAGGCAGCGGGAGGGATACGCAGTATTTT. It codes for CASSLGGSGRDTQYF.

This chain uses TRBV6-6 with TRBJ1-1, with a tentative D call TRBD1 (6 bases). Germline assignment: CDR1 MNHNY and CDR2 SVGAGI (reference sequence). V lost 1 base, J lost 11 bases, and 14 bases lay in between. The length of the CDR3 is 13 residues. CDR3 amino acids: CASSYWDTAGAFF. CDR3 DNA sequence: TGTGCCAGCAGTTACTGGGACACCGCTGGGGCTTTCTTT.

The rearrangement joins TRBV24-1 to TRBJ2-5, with a weak D call TRBD1 (6 bases). Germline V lookup: CDR1 KGHDR, CDR2 SFDVKD. Trimming took off 4 bases at V and 3 bases at J, with 17 bases between the two ends. The CDR3 has 16 residues. This chain's CDR3 is CATSDLIGGQKETQYF. The CDR3 DNA follows: TGTGCCACCAGTGACTTAATTGGCGGACAGAAAGAGACCCAGTACTTC.

This clone was seen more than once but under ten times. V and J are TRBV10-3 and TRBJ2-1; TRBD1 matches 9 bases. The ends lost 5 bases at V and 6 bases at J; junction bases unmatched: 5. The CDR3 extends over 14 amino acids. Per germline, CDR1 ENHRY and CDR2 SYGVKD. In DNA form, the CDR3 reads TGTGCCATCAGTACAGGGGGCCCTGGCAATGAGCAGTTCTTC. This gives the protein CAISTGGPGNEQFF.

The chain combines TRBV7-2 with TRBJ2-7; maybe TRBD1 (8 bases). CDR1 is SGHTA, CDR2 FQGNSA, per germline. The CDR3 runs to 16 residues. With 6 bases removed from V and 6 bases from J, the gap between germline ends came to 24 bases. CDR3 DNA sequence: TGTGCCAGCAGTCGTACAACCGGACAGGGCGGGGGCGAGCAGTACTTC. It translates to CASSRTTGQGGGEQYF.

This chain joins TRBV19 and TRBJ2-1, with TRBD2 identical over 7 bases. This CDR3 has 14 amino acids. With 7 bases clipped from V and 2 bases from J, the junction kept 5 bases outside the gene matches. Germline-derived CDR1 and CDR2 are LNHDA and SQIVND (reference sequence). The CDR3, as DNA: TGTGCCAGTACTTCGACTAGCCCCTACAATGAGCAGTTCTTC. It yields the protein CASTSTSPYNEQFF.

V is TRBV11-2 and J is TRBJ2-3; the D gene is possibly TRBD2 (7 bases). The CDR3 contains 16 residues. The V end was cut by 3 bases, the J end by 3 bases, with 16 bases between. The germline gives CDR1 SGHAT, CDR2 FQNNGV. The CDR3 reads CASSLGGLGLTDTQYF. CDR3 DNA sequence: TGTGCCAGCAGCTTGGGGGGGCTGGGGTTGACAGATACGCAGTATTTT.

The chain employs TRBV18 and TRBJ2-5; 8 bases map to TRBD1. The V and J ends lost 4 bases and 3 bases, in that order; junction bases with no gene match: 16. Germline values: CDR1 KGHSH, CDR2 LQKENI. The CDR3 has 18 amino acids. The CDR3 loop is CASSQAGSIAGGEETQYF. CDR3 nucleotides: TGTGCCAGCTCACAAGCAGGGTCTATCGCAGGGGGCGAAGAGACCCAGTACTTC.

This clone has just one count. This sequence joins TRBV6-6 and TRBJ1-4; D is possibly TRBD1 (5 bases). Germline CDR1 is MNHNY and CDR2 is SVGAGI (reference sequence). Trimming took 7 bases from V and 4 from J, leaving 10 bases between them. This CDR3 comprises 13 residues. CDR3: CASNRSFNEKLFF. DNA for the CDR3: TGTGCCAGCAACAGGTCGTTTAATGAAAAACTGTTTTTT.

This chain uses TRBV28 with TRBJ2-6; D is unresolved. Deletions cut 4 bases from V and 0 bases from J, with 10 bases between. In germline, CDR1 is MDHEN, CDR2 SYDVKM. The CDR3 sequence is 16 residues long. The CDR3 DNA reads as TGTGCCAGCAGTTCCCACTGGAGCTCTGGGGCCAACGTCCTGACTTTC. This translates into CASSSHWSSGANVLTF.

This chain uses TRBV13 with TRBJ2-7; TRBD1 matches at 12 bases. The germline V gene encodes CDR1 PRHDT and CDR2 FYEKMQ (reference sequence). The CDR3 is 16 amino acids. J gave up 3 bases and V 5 bases, and 8 bases lay outside the gene matches. The DNA of the CDR3 is TGTGCCAGCAGCCCAGCCGGGACAGGGGGCCTCTACGAGCAGTACTTC. Translating gives CASSPAGTGGLYEQYF.